One and the same sample provided the 23 T cell receptor beta chains below, sequenced in a study of cytomegalovirus exposure and HLA in healthy donors. 60 Vbeta and 13 Jbeta primers were used in PCR. Profiled with immunoSEQ multiplex PCR; TCRdb holds only in-frame clones, not every one. The sample consists of around 170,000 clones, about four fifths of them appearing once. Specimen: PBMCs. Receptors originate from a woman in her forties or fifties in good health and CMV-seropositive.

This clone was seen ten or more times. The V and J genes are TRBV10-2 and TRBJ1-2; TRBD1 is a possible D gene (6 bases). This CDR3 is 15 amino acids long. The V and J ends lost 0 bases and 3 bases respectively, with 11 bases between them. The germline gives CDR1 WSHSY, CDR2 SAAADI. The CDR3 protein is CASSESRGRDYGYTF. CDR3 nucleotide sequence: TGCGCCAGCAGTGAGTCGCGGGGGCGCGACTATGGCTACACCTTC.

This chain links TRBV18 with TRBJ2-5, with 9 nucleotides matching TRBD1. The last part of the DNA fits TRBJ2-7 better; the J call may be wrong. The germline V gene has CDR1 KGHSH and CDR2 LQKENI. There are 14 residues in the CDR3. Written as DNA, the CDR3 is TGTGCCAGCCGTACAGGGGGCTCGACCTACGAGCAGTACTTC. This codes for CASRTGGSTYEQYF.

V is TRBV6-5 and J is TRBJ1-6; D possibly corresponds to TRBD1 (5 bases). CDR1 MNHEY and CDR2 SVGAGI come from the germline V gene. The CDR3 length is 16 residues. Trimming removed 4 bases from V and 8 bases from J, with 18 bases in between. CDR3 nucleotide sequence: TGTGCCAGCAGTTCACCCGGCGGGGGAATCGATTCACCCCTCCACTTT. Translation: CASSSPGGGIDSPLHF.

The J gene is TRBJ1-2, the V gene TRBV7-2; no clear D. V was trimmed by 5 bases and J by 4 bases, leaving 14 bases between them. CDR3 size: 14 residues. Germline V gives CDR1 SGHTA, CDR2 FQGNSA. CDR3 coding DNA: TGTGCCAGCAGCGCAGACCGGGCGGGCTATGGCTACACCTTC. Translated, it gives CASSADRAGYGYTF.

This clone was counted once. The chain couples TRBV5-8 to TRBJ1-5; perhaps TRBD1 as D (6 bases). The germline gives CDR1 SGHTS, CDR2 YDEGEE. Trimming removed 4 bases from V and 0 bases from J, with 14 bases in between. The CDR3 loop spans 16 amino acids. As DNA, the CDR3 is TGTGCCAGCAGCCTTCCGAGGACAGATAGCAATCAGCCCCAGCATTTT. Protein sequence: CASSLPRTDSNQPQHF.

The chain couples TRBV28 to TRBJ2-7; 9 nucleotides agree with TRBD2. In germline, CDR1 is MDHEN, CDR2 SYDVKM. The CDR3 is 15 residues long. The V gene end was trimmed by 5 bases and the J gene end by 6 bases; junction bases not matched to a gene: 11. CDR3 sequence: CASSPGLAIRLEQYF. CDR3 coding DNA: TGTGCCAGCAGTCCGGGACTAGCAATCCGTCTCGAGCAGTACTTC.

There are a few counts of this clone. J is TRBJ1-2 and V is TRBV19; D might be TRBD1 (5 bases). Trimming removed 5 bases from V and 4 bases from J, with 11 bases in between. The V gene's germline CDR1 is LNHDA and CDR2 SQIVND (reference sequence). There are 13 residues in the CDR3. The chain's CDR3 is CASSLRDFYGYTF. DNA of the CDR3: TGTGCCAGTAGTCTCCGGGACTTCTATGGCTACACCTTC.

This chain uses TRBV21-1 with TRBJ2-5; TRBD2 is taken as the D call from the table, unchecked against the DNA. TRBV21-1 is flagged as a pseudogene. The CDR3 spans 12 residues. The CDR3 region is CASSKALETQYF. The DNA for the CDR3 is TGTGCCAGCAGCAAAGCCCTAGAGACCCAGTACTTC.

The rearrangement joins TRBV6-5 to TRBJ1-5; 8 bases match TRBD1. CDR1 is MNHEY and CDR2 is SVGAGI in the germline V gene. V lost 5 bases and J lost 3; bases outside the gene matches: 3. This CDR3 comprises 14 residues. CDR3 in DNA: TGTGCCAGCAGTGGGGACAGGACCAATCAGCCCCAGCATTTT. Its translation: CASSGDRTNQPQHF.

The chain is built from TRBV9 and TRBJ2-1; possible D gene TRBD1, 6 bases. Trimming took off 1 base at V and 2 bases at J, with 10 bases between the two ends. The CDR3 consists of 15 residues. Germline V gene sequence: CDR1 SGDLS, CDR2 YYNGEE. The CDR3 reads CASSVLGDTYNEQFF. CDR3 in DNA: TGTGCCAGCAGCGTACTCGGGGACACCTACAATGAGCAGTTCTTC. The whole variable domain, filled in from reference TRBV9 and TRBJ2-1, reads DSGVTQTPKHLITATGQRVTLRCSPRSGDLSVYWYQQSLDQGLQFLIQYYNGEERAKGNILERFSAQQFPDLHSELNLSSLELGDSALYFCASSVLGDTYNEQFFGPGTRLTVL.

The table lists this clone with a count of one. The rearrangement joins TRBV16 to TRBJ2-7, with D possibly TRBD1 on 6 matching bases. CDR3 size: 14 residues. Per the germline V gene, CDR1 is KGHSY and CDR2 is FQNENV. Between the trimmed V and J ends, which lost 4 bases and 3 bases, there was a span of 13 bases. The CDR3 reads CASSLGTSYYEQYF. Written as DNA, the CDR3 is TGTGCCAGCAGCCTCGGGACATCCTACTACGAGCAGTACTTC.

The genes are TRBV27 and TRBJ1-2; 7 bases map to TRBD1. From germline, CDR1 is MNHEY and CDR2 SMNVEV (reference sequence). CDR3 length: 13 residues. The V segment lost 5 bases and the J segment 2 bases; nucleotides outside the gene matches: 2. In DNA, the CDR3 is TGTGCCAGCAGTCAGGGGGGCAACTATGGCTACACCTTC. It translates to CASSQGGNYGYTF.

This clone was observed once. The genes are TRBV15 and TRBJ2-5; a weak D match, TRBD1 (6 bases). CDR3 size: 16 residues. The ends were cut back, 1 base at V and 1 base at J, with 13 bases in the middle. From germline, CDR1 is LNHNV and CDR2 YYDKDF (reference sequence). In nucleotides, the CDR3 is TGTGCCACCAGCAGAGGCCAGGGGCTGGGCCAAGAGACCCAGTACTTC. Translation: CATSRGQGLGQETQYF.

On this clone: The conserved closing phenylalanine or tryptophan is absent in this CDR3, likely reflecting a read error. V usage is TRBV6-4 and J usage is TRBJ1-1; D unresolved. Trimming stripped 3 bases from V and 1 base from J, with 6 bases between. This CDR3 has 13 amino acids. Germline V gene lookup returns CDR1 MRHNA and CDR2 SNTAGT. The CDR3 protein is CASSEMENTEAFL. CDR3 nucleotides: TGTGCCAGCAGTGAGATGGAGAACACTGAAGCTTTCCTT.

The chain carries TRBV6-5 and TRBJ1-2; 7 nucleotides align to TRBD1. This CDR3 has 12 amino acids. Looked up from germline, CDR1 is MNHEY and CDR2 is SVGAGI. V gave up 5 bases and J gave up 7 bases; unmatched junction bases: 4. The CDR3 nucleotides are TGTGCCAGCAGTAGCGGACAGGCTGGCTACACCTTC. Protein: CASSSGQAGYTF.

This clone has only one observation. As DNA, the CDR3 is TGTGCCAGCAGTTACTCGGGACAGAACGATAATTCACCCCTCCACTTT. It specifies CASSYSGQNDNSPLHF. The V and J genes are TRBV6-5 and TRBJ1-6, with 7 nucleotides matching TRBD1. There are 16 residues in the CDR3. After removal of 0 bases from V and 5 bases from J, the junction contained 4 bases not matched to a gene. Germline-derived CDR1 and CDR2 are MNHEY and SVGAGI.

Only one count was recorded for this clone. The rearrangement joins TRBV19 to TRBJ1-2; 7 bases map to TRBD1. The CDR3 runs to 14 residues. V was pared by 5 bases and J by 8 bases, with 11 bases of the junction left unmatched. The germline gives CDR1 LNHDA, CDR2 SQIVND (reference sequence). The CDR3 sequence is CASSPGRGLTGYTF. DNA for the CDR3: TGTGCCAGTAGTCCCGGGAGGGGGCTGACGGGCTACACCTTC.

The V call is TRBV7-8, the J call TRBJ2-3; D unclear. In germline, CDR1 is SGHVS, CDR2 FQNEAQ. The CDR3 contains 11 residues. V was cut by 6 bases and J by 3 bases, with 4 bases left in between. This CDR3 reads CASSTTDTQYF. As DNA, the CDR3 is TGTGCCAGCAGTACAACAGATACGCAGTATTTT.

The chain joins TRBV6-1 to TRBJ2-4; D might be TRBD2 (6 bases). Germline V gene data show CDR1 as MNHNS and CDR2 as SASEGT. Trimming left V 5 bases short and J 7 bases short, with 15 bases between. The length of the CDR3 is 14 residues. CDR3: CASSYQGGRNIQYF. The CDR3 DNA is TGTGCCAGCAGTTATCAGGGAGGTAGGAACATTCAGTACTTC.

The chain uses TRBV12-2 and TRBJ1-1; the DNA was not compared with TRBD1, the D call given in the table. TRBV12-2 is a pseudogene. The CDR3 runs to 19 residues. The CDR3 coding sequence is TGTGCAAGTCGCTTAGGGGCTCCTACGACAGTGTTACCGAACACTGAAGCTTTCTTT. It codes for CASRLGAPTTVLPNTEAFF.

This sequence joins TRBV28 and TRBJ1-5; weak D call: TRBD1 (5 bases). Germline assignment: CDR1 MDHEN and CDR2 SYDVKM. The CDR3 is made up of 14 amino acids. Trimming took off 9 bases at V and 6 bases at J, with 18 bases between the two ends. CDR3 coding DNA: TGTGCCAGTTCGCGGCAGGGCAGGGTTCAGCCCCAGCATTTT. This gives the protein CASSRQGRVQPQHF.

In DNA, the CDR3 is TGCGCCAGCAGCTTCGGACAACAGCTCAATGAGCAGTTCTTC. Its translation is CASSFGQQLNEQFF. The chain recombines TRBV5-1 with TRBJ2-1; D might be TRBD1 (5 bases). V gave up 2 bases and J gave up 6 bases, with 12 bases separating them. This CDR3 is 14 amino acids long. The germline V gene has CDR1 SGHRS and CDR2 YFSETQ.

The chain has TRBV27 and TRBJ1-5, with 12 nucleotides matching TRBD1. Germline V gene lookup returns CDR1 MNHEY and CDR2 SMNVEV (reference sequence). With 4 bases clipped from V and 4 bases from J, the junction kept 2 bases outside the gene matches. The CDR3 has 15 amino acids. The CDR3, as DNA: TGTGCCAGCAGTTCGGGACAGGGGGCGAATCAGCCCCAGCATTTT. Translated, it gives CASSSGQGANQPQHF.